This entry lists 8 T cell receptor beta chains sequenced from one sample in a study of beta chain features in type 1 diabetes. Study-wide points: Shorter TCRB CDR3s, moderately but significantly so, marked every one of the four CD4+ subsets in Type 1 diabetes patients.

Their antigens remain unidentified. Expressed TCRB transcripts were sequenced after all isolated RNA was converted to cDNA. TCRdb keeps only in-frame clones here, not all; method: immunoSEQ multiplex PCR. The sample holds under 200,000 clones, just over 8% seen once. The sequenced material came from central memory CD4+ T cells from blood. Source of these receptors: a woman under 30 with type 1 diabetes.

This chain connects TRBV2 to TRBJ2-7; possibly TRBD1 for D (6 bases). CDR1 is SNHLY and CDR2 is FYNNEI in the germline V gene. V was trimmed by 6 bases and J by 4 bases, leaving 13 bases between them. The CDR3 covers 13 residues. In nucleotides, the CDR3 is TGTGCCAGCAGGACGGACAGTTATTACGAGCAGTACTTC. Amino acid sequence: CASRTDSYYEQYF.

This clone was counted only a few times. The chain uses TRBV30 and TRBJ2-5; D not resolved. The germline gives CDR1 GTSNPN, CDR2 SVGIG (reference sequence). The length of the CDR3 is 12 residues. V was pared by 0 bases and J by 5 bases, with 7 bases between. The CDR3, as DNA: TGTGCCTGGAGTGTAAATGGCGAGACCCAGTACTTC. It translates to CAWSVNGETQYF.

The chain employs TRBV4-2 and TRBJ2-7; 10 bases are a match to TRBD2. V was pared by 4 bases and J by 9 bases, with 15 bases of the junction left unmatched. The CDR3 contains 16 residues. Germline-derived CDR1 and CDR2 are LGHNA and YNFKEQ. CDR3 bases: TGTGCCAGCAGCCCGTCCGGCACTAGCGGGAATCAGGGGCAGTACTTC. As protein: CASSPSGTSGNQGQYF.

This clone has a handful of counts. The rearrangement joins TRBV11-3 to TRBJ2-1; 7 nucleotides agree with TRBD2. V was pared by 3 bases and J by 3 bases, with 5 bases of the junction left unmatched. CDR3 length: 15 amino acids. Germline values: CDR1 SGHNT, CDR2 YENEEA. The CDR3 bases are TGTGCCAGCAGCTTCGGCGGGGGTGACTACAATGAGCAGTTCTTC. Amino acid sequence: CASSFGGGDYNEQFF.

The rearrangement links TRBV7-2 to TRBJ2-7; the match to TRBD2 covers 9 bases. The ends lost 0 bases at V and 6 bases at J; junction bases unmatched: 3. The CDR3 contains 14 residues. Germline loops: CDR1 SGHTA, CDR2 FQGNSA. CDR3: CASSLASGSVEQYF. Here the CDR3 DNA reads TGTGCCAGCAGCTTAGCTAGCGGGAGTGTCGAGCAGTACTTC.

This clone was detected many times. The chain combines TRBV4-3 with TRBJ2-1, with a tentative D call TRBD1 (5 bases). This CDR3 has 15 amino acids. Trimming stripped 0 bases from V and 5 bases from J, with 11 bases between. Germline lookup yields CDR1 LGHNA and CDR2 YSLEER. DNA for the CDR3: TGCGCCAGCAGCCAAGATTGGACAACAAACAATGAGCAGTTCTTC. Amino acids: CASSQDWTTNNEQFF.

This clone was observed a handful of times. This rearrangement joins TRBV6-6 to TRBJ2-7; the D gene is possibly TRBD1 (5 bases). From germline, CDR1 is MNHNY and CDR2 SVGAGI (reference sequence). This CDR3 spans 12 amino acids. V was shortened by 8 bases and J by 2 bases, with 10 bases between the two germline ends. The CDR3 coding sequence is TGTGCCAGCCAGGGCACCACCTACGAGCAGTACTTC. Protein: CASQGTTYEQYF.

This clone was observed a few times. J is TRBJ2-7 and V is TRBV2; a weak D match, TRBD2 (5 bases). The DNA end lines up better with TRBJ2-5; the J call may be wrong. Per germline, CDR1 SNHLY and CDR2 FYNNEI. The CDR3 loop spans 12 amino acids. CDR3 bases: TGTGCCGGACGCGGGTACCAAGAGACCCAGTACTTC. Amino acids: CAGRGYQETQYF.